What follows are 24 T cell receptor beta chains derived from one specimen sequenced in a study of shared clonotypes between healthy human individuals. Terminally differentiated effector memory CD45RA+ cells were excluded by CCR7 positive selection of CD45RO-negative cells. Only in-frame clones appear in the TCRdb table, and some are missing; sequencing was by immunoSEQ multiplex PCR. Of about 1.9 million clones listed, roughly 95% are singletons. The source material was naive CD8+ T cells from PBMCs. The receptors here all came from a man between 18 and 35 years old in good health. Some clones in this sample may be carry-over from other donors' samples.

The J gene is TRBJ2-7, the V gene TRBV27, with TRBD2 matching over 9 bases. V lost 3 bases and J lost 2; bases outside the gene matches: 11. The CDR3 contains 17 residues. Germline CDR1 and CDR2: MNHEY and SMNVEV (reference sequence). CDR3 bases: TGTGCCAGCAGTTTCCAATCTTCTAGCGGGACCGCCTACGAGCAGTACTTC. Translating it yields CASSFQSSSGTAYEQYF.

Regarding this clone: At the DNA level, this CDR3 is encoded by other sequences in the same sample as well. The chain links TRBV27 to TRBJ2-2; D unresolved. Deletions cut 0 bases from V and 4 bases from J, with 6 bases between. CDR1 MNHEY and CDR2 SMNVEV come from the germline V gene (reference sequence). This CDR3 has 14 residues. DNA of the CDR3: TGTGCCAGCAGTTTATCCCGGGTCACCGGGGAGCTGTTTTTT. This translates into CASSLSRVTGELFF.

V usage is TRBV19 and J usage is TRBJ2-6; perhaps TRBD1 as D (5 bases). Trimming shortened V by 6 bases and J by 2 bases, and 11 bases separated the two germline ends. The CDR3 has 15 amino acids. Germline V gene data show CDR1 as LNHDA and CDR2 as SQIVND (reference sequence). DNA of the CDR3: TGTGCCAGTAGAAAACAGGTAACTGGGGCCAACGTCCTGACTTTC. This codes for CASRKQVTGANVLTF.

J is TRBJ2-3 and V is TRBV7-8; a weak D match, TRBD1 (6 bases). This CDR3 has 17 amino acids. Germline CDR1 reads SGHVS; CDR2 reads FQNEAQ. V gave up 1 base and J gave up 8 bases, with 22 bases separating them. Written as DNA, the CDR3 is TGTGCCAGCAGCTTAGATCACAGGGTAGCTAGGTTAGGTACGCAGTATTTT. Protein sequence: CASSLDHRVARLGTQYF.

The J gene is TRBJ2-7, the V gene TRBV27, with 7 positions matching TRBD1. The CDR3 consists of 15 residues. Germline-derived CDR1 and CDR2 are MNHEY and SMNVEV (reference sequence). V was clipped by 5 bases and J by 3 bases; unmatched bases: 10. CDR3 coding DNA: TGTGCCAGCAGTCCTACGGGGACAGCTTTCTACGAGCAGTACTTC. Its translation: CASSPTGTAFYEQYF.

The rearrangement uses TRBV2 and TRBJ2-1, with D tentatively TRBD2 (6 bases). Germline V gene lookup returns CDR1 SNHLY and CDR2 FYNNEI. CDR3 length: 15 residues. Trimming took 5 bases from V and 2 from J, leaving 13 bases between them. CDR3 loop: CASSWRGMTYNEQFF. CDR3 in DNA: TGTGCCAGCAGTTGGCGGGGAATGACCTACAATGAGCAGTTCTTC.

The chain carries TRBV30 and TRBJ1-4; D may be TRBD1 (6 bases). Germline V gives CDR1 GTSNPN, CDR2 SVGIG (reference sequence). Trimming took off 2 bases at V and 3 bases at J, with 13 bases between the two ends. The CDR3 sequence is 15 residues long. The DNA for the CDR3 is TGTGCCTGGAGTACACTCGACAGGTCTAATGAAAAACTGTTTTTT. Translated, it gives CAWSTLDRSNEKLFF. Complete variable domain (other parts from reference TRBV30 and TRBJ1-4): SQTIHQWPATLVQPVGSPLSLECTVEGTSNPNLYWYRQAAGRGLQLLFYSVGIGQISSEVPQNLSASRPQDRQFILSSKKLLLSDSGFYLCAWSTLDRSNEKLFFGSGTQLSVL.

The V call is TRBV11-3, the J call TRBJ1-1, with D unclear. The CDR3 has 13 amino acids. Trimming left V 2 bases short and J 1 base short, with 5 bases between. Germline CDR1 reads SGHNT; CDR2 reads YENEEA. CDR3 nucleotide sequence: TGTGCCAGCAGCTTACTACAGAACACTGAAGCTTTCTTT. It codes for CASSLLQNTEAFF.

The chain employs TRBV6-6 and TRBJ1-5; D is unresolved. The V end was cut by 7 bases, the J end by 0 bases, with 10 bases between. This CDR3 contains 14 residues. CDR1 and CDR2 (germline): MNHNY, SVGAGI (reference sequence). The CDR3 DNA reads TGTGCCAGCAAACCCGATTATAGCAATCAGCCCCAGCATTTT. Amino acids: CASKPDYSNQPQHF.

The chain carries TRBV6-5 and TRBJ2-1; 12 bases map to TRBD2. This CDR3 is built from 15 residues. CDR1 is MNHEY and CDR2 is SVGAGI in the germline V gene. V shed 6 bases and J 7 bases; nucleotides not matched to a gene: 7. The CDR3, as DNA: TGTGCCAGCAGGGGGACCGGGACTAGCGGGAATGAGCAGTTCTTC. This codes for CASRGTGTSGNEQFF.

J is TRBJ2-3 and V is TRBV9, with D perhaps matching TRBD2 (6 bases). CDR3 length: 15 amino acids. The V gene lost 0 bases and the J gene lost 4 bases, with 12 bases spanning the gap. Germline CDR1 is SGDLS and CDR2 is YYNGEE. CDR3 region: CASSVAGGGADTQYF. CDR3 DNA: TGTGCCAGCAGCGTAGCTGGGGGAGGCGCAGATACGCAGTATTTT.

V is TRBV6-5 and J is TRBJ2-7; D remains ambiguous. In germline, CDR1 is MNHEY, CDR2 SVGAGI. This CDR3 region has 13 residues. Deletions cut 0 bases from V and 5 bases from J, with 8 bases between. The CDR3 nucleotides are TGTGCCAGCAGTTACTCGTCCGCACACGAGCAGTACTTC. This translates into CASSYSSAHEQYF.

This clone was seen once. The CDR3 DNA reads TGCGCCAGCAGCCAAGGGAGGGGCAATCAGCCCCAGCATTTT. It encodes CASSQGRGNQPQHF. The chain employs TRBV4-3 and TRBJ1-5; D is uncertain. This CDR3 region has 14 residues. V lost 1 base and J 2 bases, leaving 6 bases between the germline ends. Germline assignment: CDR1 LGHNA and CDR2 YSLEER.

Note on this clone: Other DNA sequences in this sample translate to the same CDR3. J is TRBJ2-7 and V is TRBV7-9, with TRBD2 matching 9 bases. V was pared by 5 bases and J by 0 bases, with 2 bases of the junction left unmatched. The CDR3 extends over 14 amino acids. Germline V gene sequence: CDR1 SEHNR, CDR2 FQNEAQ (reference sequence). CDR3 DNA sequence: TGTGCCAGCAGCCTTAGCGGGAGCTCCTACGAGCAGTACTTC. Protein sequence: CASSLSGSSYEQYF.

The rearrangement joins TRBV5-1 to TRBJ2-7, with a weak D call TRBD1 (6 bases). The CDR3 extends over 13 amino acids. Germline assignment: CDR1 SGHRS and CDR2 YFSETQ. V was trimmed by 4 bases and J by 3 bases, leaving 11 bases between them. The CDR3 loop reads CASSGATGYEQYF. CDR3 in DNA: TGCGCCAGCAGCGGAGCGACAGGCTACGAGCAGTACTTC.

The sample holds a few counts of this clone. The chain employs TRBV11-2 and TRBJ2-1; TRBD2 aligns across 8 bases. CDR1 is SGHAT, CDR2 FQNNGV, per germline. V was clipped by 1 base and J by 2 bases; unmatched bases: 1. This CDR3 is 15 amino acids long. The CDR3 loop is CASSLVAGTYNEQFF. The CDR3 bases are TGTGCCAGCAGCTTAGTAGCGGGGACCTACAATGAGCAGTTCTTC.

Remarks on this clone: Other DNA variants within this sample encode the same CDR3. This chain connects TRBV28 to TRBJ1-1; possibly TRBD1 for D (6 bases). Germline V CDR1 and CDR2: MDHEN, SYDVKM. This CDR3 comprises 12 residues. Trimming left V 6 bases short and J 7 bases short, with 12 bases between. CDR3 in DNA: TGTGCCAGCAGCAAGGACAGCCTTGAAGCTTTCTTT. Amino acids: CASSKDSLEAFF.

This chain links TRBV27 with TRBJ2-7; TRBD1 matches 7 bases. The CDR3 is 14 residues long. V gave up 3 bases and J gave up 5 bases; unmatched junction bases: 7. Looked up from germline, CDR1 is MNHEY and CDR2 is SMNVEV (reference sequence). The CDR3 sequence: CASSLLATGDEQYF. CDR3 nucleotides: TGTGCCAGCAGTTTGCTGGCCACAGGGGACGAGCAGTACTTC.

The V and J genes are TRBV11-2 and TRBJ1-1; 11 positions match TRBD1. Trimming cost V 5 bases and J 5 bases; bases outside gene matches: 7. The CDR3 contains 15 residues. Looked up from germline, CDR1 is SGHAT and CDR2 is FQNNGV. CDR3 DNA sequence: TGTGCCAGCAGCACTGAGGACAGGGGGCGTACTGAAGCTTTCTTT. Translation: CASSTEDRGRTEAFF.

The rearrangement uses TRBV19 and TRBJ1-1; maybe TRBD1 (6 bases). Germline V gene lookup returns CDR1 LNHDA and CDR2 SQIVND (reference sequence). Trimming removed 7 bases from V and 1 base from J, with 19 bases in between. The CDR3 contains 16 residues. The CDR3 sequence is CASTIGQYVSNTEAFF. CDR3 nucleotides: TGTGCCAGTACCATCGGACAGTACGTTTCGAACACTGAAGCTTTCTTT.

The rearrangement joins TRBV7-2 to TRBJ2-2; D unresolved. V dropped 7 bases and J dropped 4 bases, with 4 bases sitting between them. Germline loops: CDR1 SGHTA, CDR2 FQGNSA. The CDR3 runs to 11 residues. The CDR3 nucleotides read TGTGCCAGCACGCTCACCGGGGAGCTGTTTTTT. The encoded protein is CASTLTGELFF. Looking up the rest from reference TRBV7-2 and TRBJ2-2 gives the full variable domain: GAGVSQSPSNKVTEKGKDVELRCDPISGHTALYWYRQSLGQGLEFLIYFQGNSAPDKSGLPSDRFSAERTGGSVSTLTIQRTQQEDSAVYLCASTLTGELFFGEGSRLTVL.

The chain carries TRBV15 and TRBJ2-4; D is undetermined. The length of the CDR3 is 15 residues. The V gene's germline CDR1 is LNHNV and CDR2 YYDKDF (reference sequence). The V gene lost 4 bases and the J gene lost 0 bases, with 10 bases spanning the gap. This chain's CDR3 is CATSISAVAKNIQYF. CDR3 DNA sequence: TGTGCCACCAGCATCAGCGCTGTAGCCAAAAACATTCAGTACTTC.

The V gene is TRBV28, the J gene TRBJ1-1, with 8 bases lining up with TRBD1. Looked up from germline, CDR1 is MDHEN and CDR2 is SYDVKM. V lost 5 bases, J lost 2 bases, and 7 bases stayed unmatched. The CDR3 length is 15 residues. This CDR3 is CASSLPPGGNTEAFF. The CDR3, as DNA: TGTGCCAGCAGTCTCCCCCCAGGGGGCAACACTGAAGCTTTCTTT. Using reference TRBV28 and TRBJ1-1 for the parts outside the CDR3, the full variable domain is DVKVTQSSRYLVKRTGEKVFLECVQDMDHENMFWYRQDPGLGLRLIYFSYDVKMKEKGDIPEGYSVSREKKERFSLILESASTNQTSMYLCASSLPPGGNTEAFFGQGTRLTVV.

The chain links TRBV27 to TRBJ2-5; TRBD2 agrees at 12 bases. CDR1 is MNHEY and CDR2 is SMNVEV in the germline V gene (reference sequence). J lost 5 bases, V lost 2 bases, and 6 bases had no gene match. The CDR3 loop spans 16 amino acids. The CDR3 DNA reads TGTGCCAGCAGTTTAATAGGGACTAGCGGGTGGGAGACCCAGTACTTC. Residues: CASSLIGTSGWETQYF.